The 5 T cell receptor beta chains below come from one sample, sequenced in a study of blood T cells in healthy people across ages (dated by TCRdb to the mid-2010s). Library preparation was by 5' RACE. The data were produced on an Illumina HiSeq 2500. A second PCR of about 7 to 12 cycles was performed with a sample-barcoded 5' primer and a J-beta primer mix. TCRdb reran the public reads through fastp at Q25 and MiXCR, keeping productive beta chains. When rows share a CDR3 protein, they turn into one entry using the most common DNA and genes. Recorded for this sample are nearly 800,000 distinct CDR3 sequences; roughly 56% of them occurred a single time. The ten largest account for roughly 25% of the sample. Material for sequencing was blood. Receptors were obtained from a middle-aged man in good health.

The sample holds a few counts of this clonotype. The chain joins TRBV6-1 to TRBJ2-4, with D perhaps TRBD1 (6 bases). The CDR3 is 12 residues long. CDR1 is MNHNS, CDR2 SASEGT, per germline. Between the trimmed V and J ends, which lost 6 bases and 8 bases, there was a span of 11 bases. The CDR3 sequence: CASRDRTDIQYF. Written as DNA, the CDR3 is TGTGCCAGCAGGGACAGAACGGACATTCAGTACTTC.

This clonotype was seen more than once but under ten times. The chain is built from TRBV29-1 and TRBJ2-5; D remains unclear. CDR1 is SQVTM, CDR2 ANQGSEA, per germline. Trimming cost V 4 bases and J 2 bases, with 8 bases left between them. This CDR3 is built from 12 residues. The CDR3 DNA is TGCAGCGTTGTGAAGATTCAAGAGACCCAGTACTTC. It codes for CSVVKIQETQYF.

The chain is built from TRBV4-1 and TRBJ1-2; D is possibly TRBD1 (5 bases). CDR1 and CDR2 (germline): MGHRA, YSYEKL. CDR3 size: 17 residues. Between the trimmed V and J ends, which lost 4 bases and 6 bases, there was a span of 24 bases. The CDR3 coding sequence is TGCGCCAGCAGCCTAAACTGGGACGGGGGGAGTACAGATGGCTACACCTTC. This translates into CASSLNWDGGSTDGYTF.

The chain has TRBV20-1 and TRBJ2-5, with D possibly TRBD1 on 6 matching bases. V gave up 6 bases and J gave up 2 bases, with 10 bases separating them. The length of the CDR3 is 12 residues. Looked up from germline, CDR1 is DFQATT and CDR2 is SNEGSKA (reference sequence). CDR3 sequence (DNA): TGCAGTGCCCTGGACAGACAAGAGACCCAGTACTTC. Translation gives CSALDRQETQYF.

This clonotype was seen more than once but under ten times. The CDR3 spells CASSAPWEEETQYF. CDR3 bases: TGTGCCAGCAGCGCCCCATGGGAGGAAGAGACCCAGTACTTC. This sequence joins TRBV7-2 and TRBJ2-5, with TRBD2 as a possible D gene (6 bases). Germline CDR1 reads SGHTA; CDR2 reads FQGNSA. The CDR3 is 14 residues long. V was trimmed by 5 bases and J by 3 bases, leaving 13 bases between them.